This T cell receptor (beta chain) was sequenced in a study of CXCR3-negative and CXCR3-positive naive CD8 T cells. Germline V gives CDR1 SNHLY, CDR2 FYNNEI. The CDR3 runs 11 residues. TRB cDNA libraries were made by UMI-labeled 5' RACE. For each CDR3 protein, TCRdb gives one entry from its re-call of the 5' RACE reads, without DNA. The sample spans 45,000 to 60,000 distinct CDR3 sequences; the ten largest clones claim about 0.42%. The source material was naive CXCR3- CD8+ T cells from blood. Subset meaning: CD45RO-CCR7+CD27+CD95- naive CD8+ T cells lacking CXCR3 (TNR3-). The clonotype originates from a human donor in good health. Some clones in this sample may be carry-over from other donors' samples. This chain connects TRBV2 to TRBJ2-7. The CDR3: CASKSSYEQYF.